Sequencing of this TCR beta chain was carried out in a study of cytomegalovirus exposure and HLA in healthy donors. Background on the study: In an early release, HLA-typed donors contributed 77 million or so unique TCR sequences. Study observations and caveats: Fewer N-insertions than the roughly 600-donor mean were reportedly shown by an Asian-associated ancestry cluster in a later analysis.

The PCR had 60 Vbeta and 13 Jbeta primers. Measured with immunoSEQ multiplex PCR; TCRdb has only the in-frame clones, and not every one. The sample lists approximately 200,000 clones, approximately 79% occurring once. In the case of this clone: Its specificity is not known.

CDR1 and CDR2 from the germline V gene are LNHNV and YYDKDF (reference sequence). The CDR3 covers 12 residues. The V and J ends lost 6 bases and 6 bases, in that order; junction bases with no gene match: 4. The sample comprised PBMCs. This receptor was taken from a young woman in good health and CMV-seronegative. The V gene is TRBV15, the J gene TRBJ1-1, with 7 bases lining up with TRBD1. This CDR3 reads CATRHQGAEAFF. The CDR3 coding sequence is TGTGCCACCAGGCATCAGGGGGCTGAAGCTTTCTTT.